This record looks at one T cell receptor beta chain sequence and its context. As yet, its antigen is unknown. The sample comes from a study of shared clonotypes between healthy human individuals. Across the whole study: A donor's plate count was three for CD4 naive and three for CD4 memory; CD8 naive had two and CD8 memory one.

Germline V gives CDR1 SNHLY, CDR2 FYNNEI. The J segment lost 7 bases and the V segment lost 8 bases, leaving 7 bases of the junction unmatched. The CDR3 has 13 residues. Study-wide results and limits: At large depth, rarefaction still showed sorted-subset sequencing to be incomplete.

Profiling relied on immunoSEQ multiplex PCR, and the TCRdb table lists in-frame clones only, not all of them. This sample has some 2.3 million clones, with approximately 93% found just once. The sequencing sample was made of naive CD4+ T cells from PBMCs. Sample subset: CD45RA+ positively selected. This chain connects TRBV2 to TRBJ2-2; TRBD2 agrees at 7 bases. The origin of this receptor is a man younger than 35 in good health. Some clones in this sample may be carry-over from other donors' samples. The CDR3 is CASGREGVGELFF. The CDR3 DNA is TGTGCCAGCGGAAGGGAGGGCGTCGGGGAGCTGTTTTTT.